The rows below give T cell receptor beta chains drawn from one sample of a study of human T cells and chemical hapten exposure. TCRdb used MiXCR to reprocess the RACE reads, holding one entry per CDR3 protein. This sample has some 81,000 distinct CDR3 sequences; 11% occur once, and the top ten carry about 1.4%. The source was whole blood, collected in connection with sensitization to the hapten diphenylcyclopropenone (DPC). These receptors were taken from a man between 18 and 35 years old with alopecia areata. Some clones in this sample may be carry-over from other donors' samples. Each CDR3 is given with its conserved first and last residue. The order of the fields is D gene, J gene, V gene, clone size, CDR3 protein, CDR3 DNA. The D gene is left open where the match is weak. Clone size appears in some rows only: once, few, many, or a class for an expanded clone.

>-|TRBJ1-2|TRBV5-1|few
CASRREANYGYTF
TGCGCCAGCAGGCGGGAGGCTAACTATGGCTACACCTTC
>-|TRBJ1-1|TRBV7-8|-
CASSSDLMRVNTEAFF
TGTGCCAGCAGCTCCGACCTAATGCGGGTGAACACTGAAGCTTTCTTT
>-|TRBJ2-3|TRBV20-1|few
CSANRDTDTQYF
TGCAGTGCGAACCGAGACACAGATACGCAGTATTTT
>-|TRBJ1-1|TRBV6-6|-
CASSYSKRQMNTEAFF
TGTGCCAGCAGTTACTCGAAGCGGCAAATGAACACTGAAGCTTTCTTT
>-|TRBJ2-1|TRBV19|many
CASSIQPRLSYNEQFF
TGTGCCAGTAGTATCCAACCCCGGTTGTCCTACAATGAGCAGTTCTTC
>TRBD1|TRBJ1-1|TRBV2|many
CASSNNPGGNTEAFF
TGTGCCAGCAGCAACAATCCAGGGGGCAACACTGAAGCTTTCTTT
>TRBD1|TRBJ1-6|TRBV5-1|few
CASSSDGTGGNSPLHF
TGCGCCAGCAGCTCCGACGGGACAGGGGGCAATTCACCCCTCCACTTT
>TRBD2|TRBJ2-1|TRBV7-2|-
CASSLSQTSGVSYNEQFF
TGTGCCAGCAGCTTATCGCAGACTAGCGGGGTCTCCTACAATGAGCAGTTCTTC
>-|TRBJ1-2|TRBV10-3|-
CAISESTGAKLDGYTF
TGTGCCATCAGTGAGTCGACAGGAGCGAAACTAGATGGCTACACCTTC
>-|TRBJ2-4|TRBV12-3/TRBV12-4|-
CASSLTELAKNIQYF
TGTGCCAGCAGTTTGACAGAGCTAGCCAAAAACATTCAGTACTTC
>TRBD1|TRBJ1-1|TRBV12-3/TRBV12-4|many
CASSRQGANTEAFF
TGTGCCAGCAGTCGACAGGGGGCGAACACTGAAGCTTTCTTT
>-|TRBJ1-1|TRBV9|few
CASTPDKNTEAFF
TGTGCCAGCACCCCAGATAAGAACACTGAAGCTTTCTTT
>-|TRBJ1-6|TRBV7-9|-
CASSLGGTSSPLHF
TGTGCCAGCAGCTTGGGGGGAACTAGTTCACCCCTCCACTTT